This entry is about one TCR beta chain. The antigen is undetermined. The data were taken from a study of T-cell reconstitution after alpha-beta-depleted transplantation in children. Whole-study findings and limits: After transplant, high TCRbeta diversity at day 60 in some patients arose from surviving recipient T cells and thymic progenitors. By one year post-transplant, T-cell counts and diversity largely arose from T cells that were newly produced.

A library of TCRbeta sequences, prepared with unique molecular identifiers, was generated. From the PCR reads, TCRdb called clonotypes with MiXCR, one entry per CDR3 protein. The repertoire holds over 450,000 distinct CDR3 sequences, with under 12% as singletons. CDR1 and CDR2 from the germline V gene are LNHNV and YYDKDF (reference sequence). This CDR3 is built from 13 residues. Trimming took 2 bases from V and 2 from J, leaving 4 bases between them. This TCR derives from a child aged 2-15 years with inherited bone marrow failure, due to receive a stem cell transplant. The source material was PBMCs, sampled before TCRalphabeta/CD19-depleted stem cell transplant. This chain links TRBV15 with TRBJ2-1; D not certain. The CDR3 DNA reads TGTGCCACCAGCAGACCACCCTACAATGAGCAGTTCTTC. This translates into CATSRPPYNEQFF. The full variable domain, with the rest looked up from reference TRBV15 and TRBJ2-1, is DAMVIQNPRYQVTQFGKPVTLSCSQTLNHNVMYWYQQKSSQAPKLLFHYYDKDFNNEADTPDNFQSRRPNTSFCFLDIRSPGLGDTAMYLCATSRPPYNEQFFGPGTRLTVL.